The 30 T cell receptor beta chains given below trace back to one sample, sequenced in a study of blood T cell repertoires in COVID-19. Sequencing used immunoSEQ multiplex PCR; TCRdb keeps in-frame clones, though not all of them. The sample has 150,000 to 200,000 clones; 85% to 90% are singletons. The material sequenced was peripheral blood. The receptors originated from a woman younger than 35 who had recovered from COVID-19.

The chain couples TRBV4-3 to TRBJ2-3; 8 bases align to TRBD2. The CDR3 covers 17 residues. The germline V gene encodes CDR1 LGHNA and CDR2 YSLEER. The J segment lost 5 bases and the V segment lost 0 bases, leaving 10 bases of the junction unmatched. This chain's CDR3 is CASSQETPREEKDTQYF. CDR3 DNA sequence: TGCGCCAGCAGCCAAGAGACCCCGCGGGAGGAAAAAGATACGCAGTATTTT.

The V and J genes are TRBV4-2 and TRBJ2-5; 15 nucleotides align to TRBD2. The germline gives CDR1 LGHNA, CDR2 YNFKEQ. With V trimmed by 3 bases and J by 5 bases, 22 bases remained unmatched. The CDR3 spans 22 residues. The CDR3 sequence is CASSHLFTSGTSGRSAGETQYF. The CDR3 nucleotides read TGTGCCAGCAGCCACCTCTTTACCTCCGGGACTAGCGGGAGGTCGGCAGGGGAGACCCAGTACTTC.

This clone is a singleton in its sample. The gene calls are TRBV7-2 and TRBJ1-1; TRBD1 matches 7 bases. Looked up from germline, CDR1 is SGHTA and CDR2 is FQGNSA. Unmatched junction bases numbered 10, after V lost 5 bases and J lost 4 bases. The CDR3 is 15 residues long. This chain's CDR3 is CASSPPNRGGTEAFF. In DNA form, the CDR3 reads TGTGCCAGCAGCCCCCCAAACAGGGGTGGCACTGAAGCTTTCTTT.

The chain has TRBV3-1 (or the pseudogene TRBV3-2) and TRBJ2-6, with D possibly matching TRBD1 (5 bases). In germline, CDR1 is LGHDT, CDR2 YNNKEL (reference sequence). Trimming removed 0 bases from V and 0 bases from J, with 18 bases in between. The CDR3 runs to 20 residues. The CDR3 bases are TGTGCCAGCAGCCAAGATTTTTCTTATCGGACACTCTCTGGGGCCAACGTCCTGACTTTC. Protein sequence: CASSQDFSYRTLSGANVLTF.

The rearrangement joins TRBV19 to TRBJ1-1, with D possibly TRBD1 on 6 matching bases. CDR3 length: 16 amino acids. Germline-derived CDR1 and CDR2 are LNHDA and SQIVND (reference sequence). With 1 base removed from V and 4 bases from J, the gap between germline ends came to 16 bases. This CDR3 reads CASSIVWAVGATEAFF. In DNA form, the CDR3 reads TGTGCCAGTAGTATAGTTTGGGCCGTGGGGGCCACTGAAGCTTTCTTT.

The chain employs TRBV2 and TRBJ2-2; 12 bases align to TRBD2. CDR1 SNHLY and CDR2 FYNNEI come from the germline V gene. This CDR3 is 16 amino acids long. Losses at the gene ends were 5 bases for V and 3 bases for J; bases not matched to a gene: 4. CDR3 residues: CASSKGLAGYTGELFF. The CDR3 coding sequence is TGTGCCAGCAGTAAGGGACTAGCGGGTTACACCGGGGAGCTGTTTTTT.

V gene TRBV14 combines with J gene TRBJ2-5, with TRBD2 as a possible D gene (6 bases). V was clipped by 2 bases and J by 5 bases, with 12 bases between them. The germline CDR1 and CDR2 sequences are SGHDN and FVKESK. The CDR3 has 14 residues. In nucleotides, the CDR3 is TGTGCCAGCAGCCAACGCACGAGCGGGGAGACCCAGTACTTC. It codes for CASSQRTSGETQYF.

The V gene is TRBV5-6, the J gene TRBJ1-5; TRBD1 matches 12 bases. The CDR3 loop spans 17 amino acids. The trim removed 4 bases at V and 5 bases at J, leaving 10 bases unmatched. Germline assignment: CDR1 SGHDT and CDR2 YYEEEE. Here the CDR3 reads CASSTNRDRGLDQPQHF. The CDR3 nucleotides are TGTGCCAGCAGCACAAACCGGGACAGGGGGCTTGATCAGCCCCAGCATTTT.

A single count supports this clone. The chain combines TRBV5-1 with TRBJ2-7; possibly TRBD2 for D (5 bases). Trimming pared 1 base from V and 3 bases from J, leaving 14 bases between. The CDR3 extends over 15 amino acids. In germline, CDR1 is SGHRS, CDR2 YFSETQ. CDR3: CASSLISGLHYEQYV. The DNA for the CDR3 is TGCGCCAGCAGCTTGATATCTGGACTCCACTACGAGCAGTACGTC.

This clone was observed a few times. The chain has TRBV9 and TRBJ2-2; 9 nucleotides agree with TRBD2. The CDR3 covers 18 residues. Germline assignment: CDR1 SGDLS and CDR2 YYNGEE. V was pared by 4 bases and J by 0 bases, with 10 bases of the junction left unmatched. CDR3 sequence reads: CASSTPLLAGANTGELFF. The CDR3 nucleotides read TGTGCCAGCAGCACACCTCTACTAGCGGGTGCGAACACCGGGGAGCTGTTTTTT.

The CDR3 DNA reads TGCGCCAGCAGCTTGAGGGGGCCAGGGGTCGCCGGGGAGCTGTTTTTT. Translation gives CASSLRGPGVAGELFF. The chain recombines TRBV5-1 with TRBJ2-2, with TRBD1 matching over 7 bases. Germline V gives CDR1 SGHRS, CDR2 YFSETQ. This CDR3 region has 16 residues. Trimming at V came to 1 base and at J to 6 bases, leaving 9 bases not matched to a gene.

The chain employs TRBV7-2 and TRBJ1-3, with 8 bases aligning to TRBD1. Trimming took 6 bases from V and 9 from J; bases not matched to a gene: 1. Per germline, CDR1 SGHTA and CDR2 FQGNSA. The CDR3 sequence is 11 residues long. CDR3 bases: TGTGCCAGCAGTACAGGGGGCACCATATATTTT. Amino acids: CASSTGGTIYF. Variable domain in full (rest from reference TRBV7-2 and TRBJ1-3): GAGVSQSPSNKVTEKGKDVELRCDPISGHTALYWYRQSLGQGLEFLIYFQGNSAPDKSGLPSDRFSAERTGGSVSTLTIQRTQQEDSAVYLCASSTGGTIYFGEGSWLTVV.

The chain joins TRBV20-1 to TRBJ1-2; D not certain. Germline V gives CDR1 DFQATT, CDR2 SNEGSKA (reference sequence). Deletions cut 3 bases from V and 8 bases from J, with 10 bases between. The CDR3 contains 11 residues. The CDR3 loop reads CSARSGEGYTF. CDR3 DNA sequence: TGCAGTGCTAGGAGTGGAGAGGGCTACACCTTC.

Details on this clone: Other DNA sequences in the sample encode the same CDR3. The CDR3 DNA reads TGTGCCAGCTCACCACCGGGACTCCCCTACGAGCAGTACTTC. Translated: CASSPPGLPYEQYF. The chain combines TRBV18 with TRBJ2-7, with a tentative D call TRBD2 (6 bases). V was clipped by 0 bases and J by 2 bases, with 8 bases between them. The CDR3 totals 14 residues. Germline V CDR1 and CDR2: KGHSH, LQKENI. Using reference TRBV18 and TRBJ2-7 for the parts outside the CDR3, the full variable domain is NAGVMQNPRHLVRRRGQEARLRCSPMKGHSHVYWYRQLPEEGLKFMVYLQKENIIDESGMPKERFSAEFPKEGPSILRIQQVVRGDSAAYFCASSPPGLPYEQYFGPGTRLTVT.

The chain couples TRBV15 to TRBJ2-1; tentative D call: TRBD2 (7 bases). The germline V gene encodes CDR1 LNHNV and CDR2 YYDKDF (reference sequence). Trimming removed 1 base from V and 7 bases from J, with 14 bases in between. The CDR3 sequence is 15 residues long. This CDR3 is CATSRGGGGDNEQFF. The CDR3 nucleotides are TGTGCCACCAGCAGAGGCGGCGGGGGCGATAATGAGCAGTTCTTC. The whole variable domain, filled in from reference TRBV15 and TRBJ2-1, reads DAMVIQNPRYQVTQFGKPVTLSCSQTLNHNVMYWYQQKSSQAPKLLFHYYDKDFNNEADTPDNFQSRRPNTSFCFLDIRSPGLGDTAMYLCATSRGGGGDNEQFFGPGTRLTVL.

The chain carries TRBV24-1 and TRBJ2-1; TRBD2 aligns across 8 bases. Germline V gene lookup returns CDR1 KGHDR and CDR2 SFDVKD. This CDR3 comprises 16 residues. Trimming cost V 4 bases and J 3 bases; bases outside gene matches: 7. The CDR3 region is CATSDQSGSRYNEQFF. DNA of the CDR3: TGTGCCACCAGTGACCAGAGCGGGAGTCGCTACAATGAGCAGTTCTTC.

The rearrangement links TRBV7-2 to TRBJ1-2; D is ambiguous. V lost 5 bases and J lost 0, with 10 bases in between. Germline CDR1 and CDR2: SGHTA and FQGNSA. The CDR3 covers 14 residues. CDR3: CASSPDRANYGYTF. In DNA, the CDR3 is TGTGCCAGCAGCCCCGACCGGGCTAACTATGGCTACACCTTC.

The CDR3 sequence: CASSRNRGLGNTIYF. CDR3 nucleotide sequence: TGTGCCAGCAGTAGAAACAGGGGGCTTGGAAACACCATATATTTT. The chain recombines TRBV3-1 (or the pseudogene TRBV3-2) with TRBJ1-3; 9 bases align to TRBD1. The CDR3 totals 15 residues. Unmatched junction bases numbered 6, after V lost 6 bases and J lost 3 bases. Germline lookup yields CDR1 LGHDT and CDR2 YNNKEL (reference sequence).

This chain links TRBV7-6 with TRBJ2-3, with 9 bases aligning to TRBD1. The CDR3 covers 14 residues. The germline CDR1 and CDR2 sequences are SGHVS and FNYEAQ. The J segment lost 4 bases and the V segment lost 3 bases, leaving 2 bases of the junction unmatched. CDR3 region: CASSFTGGSDTQYF. The DNA for the CDR3 is TGTGCCAGCAGCTTTACAGGGGGCTCAGATACGCAGTATTTT.

This chain links TRBV7-6 with TRBJ2-3; D is unresolved. The CDR3 loop spans 15 amino acids. V lost 2 bases and J lost 2, with 11 bases in between. Germline CDR1 SGHVS, CDR2 FNYEAQ. The CDR3 loop reads CASSLRNYFTDTQYF. CDR3 bases: TGTGCCAGCAGCTTACGGAACTACTTCACAGATACGCAGTATTTT.

This chain links TRBV7-6 with TRBJ1-2; no firm D call. V gave up 0 bases and J gave up 4 bases, with 15 bases separating them. This CDR3 comprises 16 residues. CDR1 and CDR2 from the germline V gene are SGHVS and FNYEAQ. The CDR3 protein is CASSLADSGPSYGYTF. Written as DNA, the CDR3 is TGTGCCAGCAGCTTAGCGGATTCAGGCCCTTCCTATGGCTACACCTTC.

This clone is a singleton in its sample. The chain is built from TRBV6-5 and TRBJ2-7; perhaps TRBD1 as D (5 bases). The CDR3 is made up of 12 amino acids. Germline CDR1 is MNHEY and CDR2 is SVGAGI. CDR3 sequence reads: CETDPNLGEQYF. Here the CDR3 DNA reads TGTGAGACAGACCCAAACCTGGGGGAGCAGTACTTC.

J is TRBJ2-1 and V is TRBV3-1 (or the pseudogene TRBV3-2); a possible D gene is TRBD2 (6 bases). Germline CDR1 and CDR2: LGHDT and YNNKEL (reference sequence). The CDR3 extends over 13 amino acids. V was shortened by 10 bases and J by 6 bases, with 16 bases between the two germline ends. The CDR3 region has the DNA TGTGCCATCTCCAAAAGAGCGGGCAATGAGCAGTTCTTC. Protein: CAISKRAGNEQFF.

This chain uses TRBV6-5 with TRBJ1-2; weak D call: TRBD1 (6 bases). Trimming pared 2 bases from V and 8 bases from J, leaving 18 bases between. The germline V gene has CDR1 MNHEY and CDR2 SVGAGI. This CDR3 region has 15 residues. CDR3: CASSYPGDTKGGYTF. In DNA, the CDR3 is TGTGCCAGCAGTTACCCAGGGGACACGAAAGGAGGCTACACCTTC.

The V and J genes are TRBV3-1 (or the pseudogene TRBV3-2) and TRBJ2-7; 9 nucleotides align to TRBD1. The CDR3 is made up of 17 amino acids. V shed 0 bases, J shed 2 bases, and the junction held 8 bases outside the gene matches. Germline V CDR1 and CDR2: LGHDT, YNNKEL (reference sequence). The CDR3 DNA follows: TGTGCCAGCAGCCAAGAGTGGTTTAGGGACAGGGCCTACGAGCAGTACTTC. Translating gives CASSQEWFRDRAYEQYF.

V and J are TRBV18 and TRBJ1-6; 9 bases are a match to TRBD1. The CDR3 consists of 17 residues. Germline V lookup: CDR1 KGHSH, CDR2 LQKENI. Trimming at V came to 2 bases and at J to 6 bases, leaving 8 bases not matched to a gene. The CDR3 DNA reads TGTGCCAGCTCACCAATATCGGGGACAGGGAGTAATTCACCCCTCCACTTT. It specifies CASSPISGTGSNSPLHF. Together with reference TRBV18 and TRBJ1-6, the CDR3 gives the full variable domain: NAGVMQNPRHLVRRRGQEARLRCSPMKGHSHVYWYRQLPEEGLKFMVYLQKENIIDESGMPKERFSAEFPKEGPSILRIQQVVRGDSAAYFCASSPISGTGSNSPLHFGNGTRLTVT.

The rearrangement joins TRBV15 to TRBJ1-5; a possible D gene is TRBD1 (5 bases). The CDR3 has 17 residues. Germline-derived CDR1 and CDR2 are LNHNV and YYDKDF (reference sequence). Trimming removed 1 base from V and 6 bases from J, with 19 bases in between. Here the CDR3 DNA reads TGTGCCACCAGCAGAGGCTATATATCGGGGGAAGGTCAGCCCCAGCATTTT. This sequence encodes CATSRGYISGEGQPQHF.

The sample holds one count of this clone. J is TRBJ2-5 and V is TRBV29-1; D might be TRBD2 (5 bases). The CDR3 is 12 amino acids. CDR1 is SQVTM and CDR2 is ANQGSEA in the germline V gene. V was trimmed by 3 bases and J by 2 bases, leaving 7 bases between them. In DNA form, the CDR3 reads TGCAGCGTTGAGACTAAACAAGAGACCCAGTACTTC. As protein: CSVETKQETQYF.

The V and J genes are TRBV5-6 and TRBJ1-2; the match to TRBD1 covers 7 bases. Germline values: CDR1 SGHDT, CDR2 YYEEEE. CDR3 length equals 16 residues. Trimming cost V 2 bases and J 1 base; bases outside gene matches: 8. The CDR3 region has the DNA TGTGCCAGCAGCTTTAGGGACAGATATTTTAACTATGGCTACACCTTC. Translation gives CASSFRDRYFNYGYTF.

This chain uses TRBV7-2 with TRBJ1-6; the match to TRBD1 covers 10 bases. From germline, CDR1 is SGHTA and CDR2 FQGNSA. V trimming: 5 bases; J trimming: 6 bases; junction bases outside the gene matches: 4. The length of the CDR3 is 15 residues. The CDR3 reads CASSQRDRGNSPLHF. In nucleotides, the CDR3 is TGTGCCAGCAGCCAACGGGACAGGGGTAATTCACCCCTCCACTTT.